The clone carrying this T cell receptor (beta chain) was picked up one time. Its antigen is as yet unknown. This sample was taken from a study of identical twins. MiXCR, run by TCRdb on the 5' RACE reads, gives a single entry per CDR3 protein. In the table there are a few hundred thousand distinct CDR3 sequences, 15% to 20% of which are singletons. The CDR3 consists of 16 residues. J was trimmed by 4 bases and V by 8 bases; bases with no gene match: 4. Germline V gives CDR1 MNHEY, CDR2 SVGEGT. General study results and limits: With monozygotic twins, out-of-frame TCR alpha sharing exceeded what models estimated.

The V call is TRBV6-2 or TRBV6-3, the J call TRBJ2-2; 16 nucleotides align to TRBD2. The sequence was collected from a man aged 45-65 years in good health. Material for sequencing was naive T cells sorted from blood. The CDR3: CASGTSGREGTGELFF. The DNA of the CDR3 is TGTGCCAGCGGGACTAGCGGGAGGGAAGGCACCGGGGAGCTGTTTTTT.